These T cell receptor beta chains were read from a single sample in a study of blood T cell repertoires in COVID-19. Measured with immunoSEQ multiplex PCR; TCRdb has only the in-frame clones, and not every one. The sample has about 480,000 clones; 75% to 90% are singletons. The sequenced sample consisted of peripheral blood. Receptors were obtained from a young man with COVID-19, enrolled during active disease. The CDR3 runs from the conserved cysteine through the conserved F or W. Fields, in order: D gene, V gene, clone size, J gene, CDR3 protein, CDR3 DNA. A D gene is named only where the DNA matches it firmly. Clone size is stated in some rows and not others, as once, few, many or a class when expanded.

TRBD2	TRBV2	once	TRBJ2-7	CASRNQNGGVNEQYF	TGTGCCAGCAGGAACCAAAATGGGGGGGTGAACGAGCAGTACTTC
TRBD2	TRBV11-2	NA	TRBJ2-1	CASSYGTSGRPFSYNEQFF	TGTGCCAGCAGCTACGGGACTAGCGGGAGGCCCTTCTCCTACAATGAGCAGTTCTTC
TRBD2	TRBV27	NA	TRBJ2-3	CASTFLAGDGTDTQYF	TGTGCCAGCACCTTTCTAGCGGGAGACGGCACAGATACGCAGTATTTT
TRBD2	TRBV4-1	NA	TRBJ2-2	CASSLLAGGGTGELFF	TGCGCCAGCAGCCTCCTAGCGGGAGGCGGGACCGGGGAGCTGTTTTTT
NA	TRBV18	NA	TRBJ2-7	CASSMWVQDEQYF	TGTGCCAGCTCAATGTGGGTGCAGGACGAGCAGTACTTC
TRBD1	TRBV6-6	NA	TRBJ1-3	CASVQGATGNTIYF	TGTGCCAGCGTTCAGGGGGCCACTGGAAACACCATATATTTT
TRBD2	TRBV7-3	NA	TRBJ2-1	CASSRTSGSFDEQFF	TGTGCCAGCAGCCGGACTAGCGGGAGTTTCGATGAGCAGTTCTTC
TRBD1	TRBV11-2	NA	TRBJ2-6	CASSFNQGAGANVLTF	TGTGCCAGCAGCTTCAATCAGGGGGCTGGGGCCAACGTCCTGACTTTC
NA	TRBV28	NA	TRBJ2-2	CASSLHGIAPGTGELFF	TGTGCCAGCAGTTTACATGGAATAGCCCCGGGCACCGGGGAGCTGTTTTTT
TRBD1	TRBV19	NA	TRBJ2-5	CACGQGRETQYF	TGTGCCTGCGGACAGGGTCGAGAGACCCAGTACTTC
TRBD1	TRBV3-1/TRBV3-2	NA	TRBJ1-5	CASSLDGTGGQPQHF	TGTGCCAGCAGCCTAGACGGGACAGGGGGACAGCCCCAGCATTTT
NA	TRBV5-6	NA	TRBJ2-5	CASSYKETQYF	TGTGCCAGCAGTTACAAAGAGACCCAGTACTTC
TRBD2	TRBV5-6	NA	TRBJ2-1	CASSLTSGGTIYNEQFF	TGTGCCAGCAGCCTTACTAGCGGGGGGACGATTTACAATGAGCAGTTCTTC
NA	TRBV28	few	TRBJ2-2	CASSSQGFTGELFF	TGTGCCAGCAGTTCGCAGGGTTTTACCGGGGAGCTGTTTTTT
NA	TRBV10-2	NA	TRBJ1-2	CASSDPGSGYTF	TGCGCCAGCAGTGACCCCGGGTCTGGCTACACCTTC
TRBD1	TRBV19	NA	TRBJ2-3	CASRLGQSTDTQYF	TGTGCCAGCCGACTGGGACAGAGCACAGATACGCAGTATTTT
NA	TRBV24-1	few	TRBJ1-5	CATSASQGKNQPQHF	TGTGCCACCAGTGCATCTCAGGGTAAGAATCAGCCCCAGCATTTT
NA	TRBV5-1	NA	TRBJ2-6	CASSLDGRGANVLTF	TGCGCCAGCAGCTTGGATGGGCGTGGGGCCAACGTCCTGACTTTC
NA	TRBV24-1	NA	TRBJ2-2	CATSDSQGLPNTGELFF	TGTGCCACCAGTGATAGTCAGGGACTTCCTAACACCGGGGAGCTGTTTTTT
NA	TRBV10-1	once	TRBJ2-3	CASSTTETDTQYF	TGCGCCAGCAGTACTACTGAGACAGATACGCAGTATTTT
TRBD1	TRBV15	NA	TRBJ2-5	CATSGTEETQYF	TGTGCCACCAGCGGGACAGAAGAGACCCAGTACTTC
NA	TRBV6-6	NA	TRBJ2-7	CASSFPGGPTYEQYF	TGTGCCAGCAGTTTCCCCGGGGGGCCAACTTACGAGCAGTACTTC
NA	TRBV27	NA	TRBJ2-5	CASSSRTGETQYF	TGTGCCAGCAGTTCAAGGACGGGGGAGACCCAGTACTTC
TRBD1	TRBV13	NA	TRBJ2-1	CASSAGQGLFNEQFF	TGTGCCAGCAGCGCCGGACAGGGGTTGTTCAATGAGCAGTTCTTC
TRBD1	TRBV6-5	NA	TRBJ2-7	CASSFDRADYEQYF	TGTGCCAGCAGTTTCGACAGGGCTGACTACGAGCAGTACTTC
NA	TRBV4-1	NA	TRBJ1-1	CASSRGLGGNTEAFF	TGCGCCAGCAGCCGAGGCCTCGGGGGGAACACTGAAGCTTTCTTT